These T cell receptor beta chains were read from a single sample in a study of CD8 T cells in Susac syndrome. TCRdb re-called the immunoSEQ multiplex PCR reads through MiXCR, storing one row per CDR3 protein. Found here are 150,000 to 200,000 distinct CDR3 sequences, roughly 94% of them singletons; the top ten hold 0.1% to 0.13%. The sequencing input was CD4+ T cells from PBMCs. Receptor source: a human donor with Susac syndrome. Each CDR3 is given with its conserved first and last residue. Fields, in order: clone size, D gene, V gene, J gene, CDR3 protein, CDR3 DNA. A D gene is named only where the DNA matches it firmly. Clone size is stated in some rows and not others, as once, few, many or a class when expanded.

>.|TRBD2|TRBV5-6|TRBJ2-5
CASSFQAGGRETQYF
TGTGCCAGCAGCTTTCAGGCGGGGGGGCGAGAGACCCAGTACTTC
>.|.|TRBV20-1|TRBJ2-5
CSPRRDLQETQYF
TGCAGCCCCCGCCGGGACCTCCAAGAGACCCAGTACTTC
>.|.|TRBV3-1|TRBJ2-1
CASSQRGRGVNEQFF
TGTGCCAGCAGCCAAAGGGGGAGGGGGGTCAATGAGCAGTTCTTC
>.|.|TRBV3-1|TRBJ1-1
CASSHGTEAFF
TGTGCCAGCAGCCACGGGACAGAAGCTTTCTTT
>.|TRBD1|TRBV3-1|TRBJ2-7
CASRLGQGIYEQYF
TGTGCCAGCAGACTTGGACAGGGTATCTACGAGCAGTACTTC
>.|.|TRBV20-1|TRBJ2-5
CRARDVRQETQYF
TGCAGGGCTAGAGATGTGAGGCAAGAGACCCAGTACTTC
>.|.|TRBV7-9|TRBJ1-6
CAIDRQGLVYSPLHF
TGTGCCATCGATAGGCAGGGATTGGTTTATTCACCCCTCCACTTT
>.|TRBD2|TRBV5-6|TRBJ2-2
CASSSRIKRGESGELFF
TGTGCCAGCAGCTCAAGGATTAAGCGGGGGGAGTCCGGGGAGCTGTTTTTT
>.|TRBD1|TRBV20-1|TRBJ2-2
CSAKGQGAIGELFF
TGCAGTGCTAAGGGACAGGGGGCAATCGGGGAGCTGTTTTTT
>once|.|TRBV30|TRBJ1-2
CAWSITNYGYTF
TGTGCCTGGAGCATTACTAACTATGGCTACACCTTC
>.|TRBD2|TRBV7-2|TRBJ2-7
CASSGSGGPTYEQYF
TGTGCCAGCAGCGGTAGCGGGGGGCCTACCTACGAGCAGTACTTC
>.|TRBD2|TRBV12-3/TRBV12-4|TRBJ2-7
CASSFRASGYEQYF
TGTGCCAGCAGTTTTCGGGCTAGCGGCTACGAGCAGTACTTC
>.|TRBD1|TRBV6-1|TRBJ1-5
CASSADRSQPQHF
TGTGCCAGCAGTGCGGACAGGAGTCAGCCCCAGCATTTT
>.|.|TRBV4-2|TRBJ2-5
CASSQDGAGNKETQYF
TGTGCCAGCAGCCAAGATGGGGCGGGAAACAAAGAGACCCAGTACTTC
>once|.|TRBV11-2|TRBJ1-5
CASSLDLQARGNQPQHF
TGTGCCAGCAGCTTAGATCTACAGGCCAGGGGCAATCAGCCCCAGCATTTT
>.|TRBD2|TRBV5-6|TRBJ2-1
CASSPHLAGGYNEQFF
TGTGCCAGCAGCCCCCACCTAGCGGGGGGATACAATGAGCAGTTCTTC
>.|.|TRBV7-2|TRBJ2-7
CASSSWITPAREQYF
TGTGCCAGCAGCTCGTGGATTACCCCCGCGAGGGAGCAGTACTTC
>.|.|TRBV12-3/TRBV12-4|TRBJ1-2
CASSFGSRGANYGYTF
TGTGCCAGCAGTTTCGGTAGCAGGGGAGCTAACTATGGCTACACCTTC
>.|.|TRBV29-1|TRBJ1-1
CSFTRTASTEAFF
TGCAGCTTCACTCGGACCGCTTCCACTGAAGCTTTCTTT
>.|.|TRBV20-1|TRBJ2-5
CSAIRKETETQYF
TGCAGTGCTATACGTAAAGAGACAGAGACCCAGTACTTC
>.|.|TRBV15|TRBJ1-2
CATSRGIPRSDGYTF
TGTGCCACCAGCAGAGGAATACCTAGAAGCGATGGCTACACCTTC
>.|.|TRBV3-1|TRBJ1-3
CASTLSVVGSGNTIYF
TGTGCCAGCACCCTGTCGGTTGTGGGCTCTGGAAACACCATATATTTT
>.|.|TRBV7-9|TRBJ1-1
CASSFGDGIEAFF
TGTGCCAGCAGCTTCGGTGACGGGATTGAAGCTTTCTTT
>.|.|TRBV29-1|TRBJ1-1
CSALPATEAFF
TGCAGCGCACTCCCCGCCACCGAAGCTTTCTTT